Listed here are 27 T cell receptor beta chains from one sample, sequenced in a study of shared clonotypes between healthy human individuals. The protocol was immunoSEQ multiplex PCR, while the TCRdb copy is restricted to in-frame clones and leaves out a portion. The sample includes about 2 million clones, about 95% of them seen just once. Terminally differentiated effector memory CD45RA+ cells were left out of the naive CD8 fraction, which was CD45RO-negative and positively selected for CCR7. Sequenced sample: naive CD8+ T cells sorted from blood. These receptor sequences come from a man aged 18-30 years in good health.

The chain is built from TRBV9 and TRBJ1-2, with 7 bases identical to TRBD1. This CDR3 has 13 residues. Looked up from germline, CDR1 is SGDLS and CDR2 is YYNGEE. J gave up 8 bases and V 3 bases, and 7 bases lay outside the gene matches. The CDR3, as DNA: TGTGCCAGCAGCGAAACAGGGGTGAAAGGCTACACCTTC. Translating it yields CASSETGVKGYTF.

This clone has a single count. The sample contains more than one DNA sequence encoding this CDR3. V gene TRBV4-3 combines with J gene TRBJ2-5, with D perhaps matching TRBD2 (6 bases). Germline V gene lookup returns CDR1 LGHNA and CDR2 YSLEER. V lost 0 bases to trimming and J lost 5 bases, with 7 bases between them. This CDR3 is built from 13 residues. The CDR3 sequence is CASSQDRGETQYF. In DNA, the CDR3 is TGCGCCAGCAGCCAAGATCGGGGGGAGACCCAGTACTTC.

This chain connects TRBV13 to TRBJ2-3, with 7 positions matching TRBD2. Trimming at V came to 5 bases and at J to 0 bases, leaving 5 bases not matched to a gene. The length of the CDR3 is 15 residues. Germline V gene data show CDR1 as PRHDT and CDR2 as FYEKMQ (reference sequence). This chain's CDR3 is CASSTLASSTDTQYF. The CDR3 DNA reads TGTGCCAGCAGCACACTAGCGTCTAGCACAGATACGCAGTATTTT. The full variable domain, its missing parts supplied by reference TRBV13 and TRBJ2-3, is AAGVIQSPRHLIKEKRETATLKCYPIPRHDTVYWYQQGPGQDPQFLISFYEKMQSDKGSIPDRFSAQQFSDYHSELNMSSLELGDSALYFCASSTLASSTDTQYFGPGTRLTVL.

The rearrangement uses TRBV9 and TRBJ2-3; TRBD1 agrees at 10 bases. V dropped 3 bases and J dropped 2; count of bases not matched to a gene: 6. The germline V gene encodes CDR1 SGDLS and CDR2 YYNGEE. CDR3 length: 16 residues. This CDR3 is CASSDDRGQNTDTQYF. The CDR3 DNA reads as TGTGCCAGCAGCGACGACAGGGGGCAGAACACAGATACGCAGTATTTT.

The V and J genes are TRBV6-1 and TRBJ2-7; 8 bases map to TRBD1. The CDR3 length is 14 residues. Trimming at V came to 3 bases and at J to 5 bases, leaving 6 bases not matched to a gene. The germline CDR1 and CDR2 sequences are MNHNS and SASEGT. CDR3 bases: TGTGCCAGCAGTGAGCCGGCAGGGGGCCACGAGCAGTACTTC. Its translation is CASSEPAGGHEQYF.

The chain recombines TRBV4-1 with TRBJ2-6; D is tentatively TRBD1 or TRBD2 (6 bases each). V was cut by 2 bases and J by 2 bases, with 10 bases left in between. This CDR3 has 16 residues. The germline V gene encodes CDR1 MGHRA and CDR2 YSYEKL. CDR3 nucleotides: TGCGCCAGCAGCCAACAGGGGACTCCTGGGGCCAACGTCCTGACTTTC. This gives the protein CASSQQGTPGANVLTF.

Here the CDR3 DNA reads TGCGCCAGCAGCCCCCAGACAGGAGTCTACAATGAGCAGTTCTTC. Amino acids: CASSPQTGVYNEQFF. This chain uses TRBV4-1 with TRBJ2-1; perhaps TRBD1 as D (6 bases). Germline V CDR1 and CDR2: MGHRA, YSYEKL. The V and J ends lost 4 bases and 3 bases respectively, with 13 bases between them. The CDR3 length is 15 residues.

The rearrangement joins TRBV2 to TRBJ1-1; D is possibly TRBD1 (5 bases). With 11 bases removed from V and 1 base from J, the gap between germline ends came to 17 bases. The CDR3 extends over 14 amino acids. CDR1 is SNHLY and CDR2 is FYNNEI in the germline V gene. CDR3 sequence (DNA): TGTGCCCGCATGGGAGGGGTCGCGAACACTGAAGCTTTCTTT. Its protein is CARMGGVANTEAFF. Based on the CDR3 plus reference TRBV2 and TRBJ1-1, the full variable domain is EPEVTQTPSHQVTQMGQEVILRCVPISNHLYFYWYRQILGQKVEFLVSFYNNEISEKSEIFDDQFSVERPDGSNFTLKIRSTKLEDSAMYFCARMGGVANTEAFFGQGTRLTVV.

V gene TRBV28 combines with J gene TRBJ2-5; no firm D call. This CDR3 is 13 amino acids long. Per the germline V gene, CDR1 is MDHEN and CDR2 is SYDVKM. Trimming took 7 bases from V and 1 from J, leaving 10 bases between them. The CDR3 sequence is CASNPLGQETQYF. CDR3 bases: TGTGCCAGCAACCCTTTAGGCCAAGAGACCCAGTACTTC. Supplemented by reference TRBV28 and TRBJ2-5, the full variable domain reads DVKVTQSSRYLVKRTGEKVFLECVQDMDHENMFWYRQDPGLGLRLIYFSYDVKMKEKGDIPEGYSVSREKKERFSLILESASTNQTSMYLCASNPLGQETQYFGPGTRLLVL.

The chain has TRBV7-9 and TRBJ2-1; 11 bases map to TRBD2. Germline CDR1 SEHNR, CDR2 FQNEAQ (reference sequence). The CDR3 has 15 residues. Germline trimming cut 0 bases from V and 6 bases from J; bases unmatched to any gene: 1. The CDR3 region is CASSLAGTSGNEQFF. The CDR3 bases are TGTGCCAGCAGCTTAGCCGGGACTAGCGGCAATGAGCAGTTCTTC.

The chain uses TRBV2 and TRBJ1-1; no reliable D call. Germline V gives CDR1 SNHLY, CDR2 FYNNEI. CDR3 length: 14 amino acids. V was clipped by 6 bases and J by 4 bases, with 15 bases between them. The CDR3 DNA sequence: TGTGCCAGCAGCCAATTCGACATATCCACTGAAGCTTTCTTT. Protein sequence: CASSQFDISTEAFF.

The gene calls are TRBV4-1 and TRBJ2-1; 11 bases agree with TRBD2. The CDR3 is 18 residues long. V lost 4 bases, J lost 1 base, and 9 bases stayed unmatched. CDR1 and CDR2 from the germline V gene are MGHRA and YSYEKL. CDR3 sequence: CASSRMPGLAVSYNEQFF. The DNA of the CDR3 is TGCGCCAGCAGCCGCATGCCGGGACTAGCGGTTTCCTACAATGAGCAGTTCTTC.

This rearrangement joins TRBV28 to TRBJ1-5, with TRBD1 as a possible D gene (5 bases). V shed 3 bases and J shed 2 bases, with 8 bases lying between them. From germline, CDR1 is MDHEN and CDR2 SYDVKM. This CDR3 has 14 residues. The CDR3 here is CASSLWGGNQPQHF. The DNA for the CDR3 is TGTGCCAGCAGTTTGTGGGGGGGCAATCAGCCCCAGCATTTT.

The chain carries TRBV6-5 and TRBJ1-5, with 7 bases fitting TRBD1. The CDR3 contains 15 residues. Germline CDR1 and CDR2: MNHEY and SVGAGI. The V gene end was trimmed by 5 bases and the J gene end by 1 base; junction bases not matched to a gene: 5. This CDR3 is CASSTVQGSNQPQHF. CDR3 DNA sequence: TGTGCCAGCAGTACCGTACAGGGGAGCAATCAGCCCCAGCATTTT.

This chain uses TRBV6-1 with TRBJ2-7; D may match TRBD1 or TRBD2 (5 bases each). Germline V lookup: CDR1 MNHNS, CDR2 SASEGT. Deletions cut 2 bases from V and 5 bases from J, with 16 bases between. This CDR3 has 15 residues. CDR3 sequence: CASSEFRGTAHEQYF. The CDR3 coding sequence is TGTGCCAGCAGTGAATTCAGAGGGACGGCCCACGAGCAGTACTTC.

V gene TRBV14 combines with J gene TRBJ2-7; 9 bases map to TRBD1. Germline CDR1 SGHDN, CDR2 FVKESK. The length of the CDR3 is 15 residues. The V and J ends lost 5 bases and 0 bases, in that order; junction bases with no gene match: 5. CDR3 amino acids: CASSVGQGSSYEQYF. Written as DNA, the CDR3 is TGTGCCAGCAGCGTAGGACAGGGGAGCTCCTACGAGCAGTACTTC.

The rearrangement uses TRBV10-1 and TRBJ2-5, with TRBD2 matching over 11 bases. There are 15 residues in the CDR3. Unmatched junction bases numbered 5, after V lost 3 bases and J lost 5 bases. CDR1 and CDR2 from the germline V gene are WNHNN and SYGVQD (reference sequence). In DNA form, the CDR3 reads TGCGCCAGCAGTGAAATAGCGGGGGGGCCGGAGACCCAGTACTTC. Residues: CASSEIAGGPETQYF.

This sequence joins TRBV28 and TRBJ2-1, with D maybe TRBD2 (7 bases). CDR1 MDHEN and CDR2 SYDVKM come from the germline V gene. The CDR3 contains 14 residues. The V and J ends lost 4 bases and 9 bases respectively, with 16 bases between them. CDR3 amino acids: CASSSPGEGGEQFF. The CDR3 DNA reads TGTGCCAGCAGTTCCCCAGGGGAGGGCGGTGAGCAGTTCTTC.

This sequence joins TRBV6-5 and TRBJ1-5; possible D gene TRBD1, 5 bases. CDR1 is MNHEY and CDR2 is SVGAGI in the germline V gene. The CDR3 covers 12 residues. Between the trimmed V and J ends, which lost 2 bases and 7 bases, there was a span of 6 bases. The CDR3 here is CASSYPGQPQHF. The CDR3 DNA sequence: TGTGCCAGCAGTTACCCAGGGCAGCCCCAGCATTTT.

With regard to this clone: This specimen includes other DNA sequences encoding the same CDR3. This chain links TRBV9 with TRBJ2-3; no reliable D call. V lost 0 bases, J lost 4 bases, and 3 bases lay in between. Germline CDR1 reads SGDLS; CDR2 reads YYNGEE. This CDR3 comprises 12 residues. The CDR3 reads CASSVGADTQYF. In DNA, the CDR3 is TGTGCCAGCAGCGTAGGTGCAGATACGCAGTATTTT.

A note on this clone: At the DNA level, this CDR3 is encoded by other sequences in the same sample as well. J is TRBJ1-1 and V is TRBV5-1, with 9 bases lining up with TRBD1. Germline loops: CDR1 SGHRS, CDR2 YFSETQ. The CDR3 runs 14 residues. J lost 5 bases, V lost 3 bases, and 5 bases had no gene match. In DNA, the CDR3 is TGCGCCAGCAGCTCGGGACAGGGTAGTACTGAAGCTTTCTTT. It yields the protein CASSSGQGSTEAFF.

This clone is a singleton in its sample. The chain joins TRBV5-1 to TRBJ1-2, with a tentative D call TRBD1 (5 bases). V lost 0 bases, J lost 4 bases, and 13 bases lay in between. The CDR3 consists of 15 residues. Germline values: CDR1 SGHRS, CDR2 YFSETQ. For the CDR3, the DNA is TGCGCCAGCAGCTTGGCCGAGAGTGGGGGCTATGGCTACACCTTC. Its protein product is CASSLAESGGYGYTF.

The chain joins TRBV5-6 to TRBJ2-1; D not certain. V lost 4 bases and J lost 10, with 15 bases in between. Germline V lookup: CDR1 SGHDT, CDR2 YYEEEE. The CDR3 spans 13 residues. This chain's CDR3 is CASSLGNGLEQFF. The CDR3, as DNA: TGTGCCAGCAGCCTGGGCAACGGGCTGGAGCAGTTCTTC.

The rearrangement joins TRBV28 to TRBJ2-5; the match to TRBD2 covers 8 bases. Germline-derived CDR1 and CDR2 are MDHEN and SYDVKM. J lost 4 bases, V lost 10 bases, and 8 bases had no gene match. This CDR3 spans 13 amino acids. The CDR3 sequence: CATGGAMAETQYF. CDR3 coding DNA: TGTGCCACCGGGGGGGCGATGGCAGAGACCCAGTACTTC. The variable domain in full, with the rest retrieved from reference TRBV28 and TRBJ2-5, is DVKVTQSSRYLVKRTGEKVFLECVQDMDHENMFWYRQDPGLGLRLIYFSYDVKMKEKGDIPEGYSVSREKKERFSLILESASTNQTSMYLCATGGAMAETQYFGPGTRLLVL.

Here the CDR3 reads CASSVGGPGGNYGYTF. The CDR3 nucleotides are TGTGCCAGCAGCGTAGGCGGGCCCGGAGGGAACTATGGCTACACCTTC. The chain links TRBV9 to TRBJ1-2; D is unresolved. This CDR3 is built from 16 residues. With 0 bases removed from V and 2 bases from J, the gap between germline ends came to 14 bases. Germline CDR1 and CDR2: SGDLS and YYNGEE.

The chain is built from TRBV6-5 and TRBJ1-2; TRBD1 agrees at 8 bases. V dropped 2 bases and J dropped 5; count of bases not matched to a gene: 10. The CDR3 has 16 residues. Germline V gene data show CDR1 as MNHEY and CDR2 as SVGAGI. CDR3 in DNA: TGTGCCAGCAGTTACCTCCGAGGACAGGGAAAGTATGGCTACACCTTC. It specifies CASSYLRGQGKYGYTF.

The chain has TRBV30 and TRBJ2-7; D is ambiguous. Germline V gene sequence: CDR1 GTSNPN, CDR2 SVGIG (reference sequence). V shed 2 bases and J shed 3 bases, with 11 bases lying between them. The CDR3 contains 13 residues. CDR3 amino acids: CAWSTMAFYEQYF. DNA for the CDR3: TGTGCCTGGAGTACGATGGCGTTCTACGAGCAGTACTTC.